The clone carrying this T cell receptor (beta chain) was seen once. The sample originates from a study of shared T cell receptors in the human thymus. This CDR3 has 14 amino acids. The V gene's germline CDR1 is SGHAT and CDR2 FQNNGV. Trimming stripped 4 bases from V and 0 bases from J, with 9 bases between. TCRdb keeps only in-frame clones here, not all; method: immunoSEQ multiplex PCR. The data contain 700,000 to 750,000 clones, approximately 83% of them seen just once; the ten biggest clones take up roughly 0.01%. This same sample was also part of a study on human thymus T cells.

Sequencing was done on a sample of thymocytes. The receptor comes from a girl under three years old with a congenital heart defect. The rearrangement uses TRBV11-2 and TRBJ1-2, with no clear D. The DNA of the CDR3 is TGTGCCAGCAGCTCTTGGCATGCTAACTATGGCTACACCTTC. This codes for CASSSWHANYGYTF.